A selection of T cell receptor beta chains follows, all from one sample in a study of shared clonotypes between healthy human individuals. The data were produced by immunoSEQ multiplex PCR, yet TCRdb's version contains in-frame clones alone and is incomplete. This table has roughly 640,000 clones, approximately 74% appearing once. Input material: memory CD4+ T cells sorted from blood. Every receptor here comes from a woman aged 25 to 45 in good health. Each CDR3 is given with its conserved first and last residue. The D gene is left open where the match is weak. The size of a clone is reported for some rows only, either as once, few or many, or as a class for expanded clones.

.	.	TRBV28	TRBJ2-7	TGTGCCAGCAGTTGGATTTACGAGCAGTACTTC	CASSWIYEQYF
.	.	TRBV18	TRBJ1-3	TGTGCCAGCTCACCCCCCGGGCGAGTCTCTGGAAACACCATATATTTT	CASSPPGRVSGNTIYF
.	TRBD2	TRBV28	TRBJ2-7	TGTGCCAGCAATTCACCCCTGGGAAGCGGGGGAAGCTCCTACGAGCAGTACTTC	CASNSPLGSGGSSYEQYF
.	.	TRBV7-2	TRBJ1-5	TGTGCCAGCAGTTTATCCCCCGGGGGGAACAATCAGCCCCAGCATTTT	CASSLSPGGNNQPQHF
.	.	TRBV5-1	TRBJ1-2	TGCGCCAGCAGCACGGGACCGAACTATGGCTACACCTTC	CASSTGPNYGYTF
.	.	TRBV28	TRBJ1-2	TGTGCCACCTCAGGGGATCAGGGCTACACCTTC	CATSGDQGYTF
.	TRBD1	TRBV28	TRBJ2-7	TGTGCCAGCAGTGCCGGGACAGCCTACGAGCAGTACTTC	CASSAGTAYEQYF
.	.	TRBV25-1	TRBJ1-3	TGTGCCAGCACTAGTACAGGGTCTACTGGAAACACCATATATTTT	CASTSTGSTGNTIYF
.	.	TRBV6-1	TRBJ2-7	TGTGCCAGCAGTGAACGACTAGGGCCCATGGAGCAGTACTTC	CASSERLGPMEQYF
.	.	TRBV25-1	TRBJ1-1	TGTGCCAGCAGTGAATATAGAACAGAAGCTCTGAACACTGAAGCTTTCTTT	CASSEYRTEALNTEAFF
.	.	TRBV28	TRBJ1-1	TGTGCCAGCAGTGGAACCTTGGAAGCGTTTGAAGCTTTCTTT	CASSGTLEAFEAFF
.	.	TRBV5-1	TRBJ2-3	TGCGCCAGCAGCTTGTCCCCCACAGTCACAGATACGCAGTATTTT	CASSLSPTVTDTQYF
few	TRBD2	TRBV14	TRBJ2-7	TGTGCCAGCAGCCAAATACTAGCGGGAAGCTCCGAGCAGTACTTC	CASSQILAGSSEQYF
few	TRBD2	TRBV13	TRBJ2-2	TGTGCCAGCAGCGGCATAGCGGGAGCAACCGGGGAGCTGTTTTTT	CASSGIAGATGELFF
few	TRBD1	TRBV18	TRBJ2-7	TGTGCCAGCTCACCACGTCCAGGGGGCGAGCAGTACTTC	CASSPRPGGEQYF
.	TRBD1	TRBV28	TRBJ1-5	TGTGCCAGCACTCCTGGGACAGCTTATAGCAATCAGCCCCAGCATTTT	CASTPGTAYSNQPQHF
.	.	TRBV25-1	TRBJ2-7	TGTGCCAGCAGCTTAACGGGGGTTCACGAGCAGTACTTC	CASSLTGVHEQYF
few	.	TRBV5-4	TRBJ2-4	TGTGCCAGCAGCTTCGGGACTCGAGGTCAAAACATTCAGTACTTC	CASSFGTRGQNIQYF
few	.	TRBV10-2	TRBJ1-2	TGCGCCAGCAGTGAGTCGGCTGGCTATGGCTACACCTTC	CASSESAGYGYTF
.	.	TRBV11-1	TRBJ2-1	TGTGCCAGCAGCTTCGGGCCCGATTCCTACAATGAGCAGTTCTTC	CASSFGPDSYNEQFF
.	.	TRBV6-5	TRBJ1-3	TGTGCCACCCGGAGTTCTGGAAACACCATATATTTT	CATRSSGNTIYF
.	.	TRBV6-5	TRBJ2-1	TGTGCCAGCAGTGAACAGGGACACAATGAGCAGTTCTTC	CASSEQGHNEQFF
.	TRBD2	TRBV11-2	TRBJ2-3	TGTGCCAGCAGCTTAGCCATAGCGGGAGCGGGAGATACGCAGTATTTT	CASSLAIAGAGDTQYF
.	.	TRBV19	TRBJ1-1	TGTGCCAGTAGTTCCCGGGCCCGGGACACTGAAGCTTTCTTT	CASSSRARDTEAFF
.	.	TRBV5-1	TRBJ2-1	TGCGCCAGCACCGAGGACTACTCCTACAATGAGCAGTTCTTC	CASTEDYSYNEQFF
.	TRBD2	TRBV30	TRBJ2-3	TGTGCCTGGACCCTAGCGGGAGGGCCTGGTCTTGCCGATACGCAGTATTTT	CAWTLAGGPGLADTQYF
.	TRBD1	TRBV5-4	TRBJ1-2	TGTGCCAGCAGCTGGGACAGGGGGGACTATGGCTACACCTTC	CASSWDRGDYGYTF
once	TRBD2	TRBV27	TRBJ2-1	TGTGCCAGCAGTTTAAGCGATCCGGGACTAGCGGGATGGGGTGAGCAGTTCTTC	CASSLSDPGLAGWGEQFF
.	TRBD1	TRBV11-3	TRBJ1-5	TGTGCCAGCAGCTTCGGACAGGGTTATAACAATCAGCCCCAGCATTTT	CASSFGQGYNNQPQHF
.	.	TRBV10-1	TRBJ1-2	TGCGCCAGCAGTGAGGCCAAAGACTATGGCTACACCTTC	CASSEAKDYGYTF
.	.	TRBV10-1	TRBJ1-2	TGCGCCAGCCTGCGGGGGGCGGCTAACTATGGCTACACCTTC	CASLRGAANYGYTF
.	.	TRBV28	TRBJ1-4	TGTGCCAGCAGCCCACAGGGAAGGGCTTTCAATGAAAAACTGTTTTTT	CASSPQGRAFNEKLFF
.	.	TRBV28	TRBJ2-5	TGTGCCAGCAGTTTATCGGGGGCAGAGACCCAGTACTTC	CASSLSGAETQYF
.	.	TRBV28	TRBJ2-6	TGTGCCAGCAGTTTATCTCCACGGGGCAGCTCTGGGGCCAACGTCCTGACTTTC	CASSLSPRGSSGANVLTF
.	TRBD2	TRBV23-1	TRBJ2-7	TGCGCCAGCAGTCAATCGCCGACTAGCGGGAGCTCCTACGAGCAGTACTTC	CASSQSPTSGSSYEQYF
.	.	TRBV11-3	TRBJ2-1	TGTGCCAGCAGTTCTTCCTATGGGTTCAGCGGGCAGAAGCAGTTCTTC	CASSSSYGFSGQKQFF
.	.	TRBV19	TRBJ2-2	TGTGCCAGTCGGGCAATCACCGGGGAGCTGTTTTTT	CASRAITGELFF
once	TRBD2	TRBV7-2	TRBJ2-7	TGTGCCAGCAGCCCCTTCGGGGGGGGGCCCTACGAGCAGTACTTC	CASSPFGGGPYEQYF
few	TRBD2	TRBV30	TRBJ2-5	TGTGCCTGGAGTAACGGGGGGCAAGAGACCCAGTACTTC	CAWSNGGQETQYF
.	TRBD1	TRBV28	TRBJ1-2	TGTGCCAGCAGACAGGGGAGCGGCTACACCTTC	CASRQGSGYTF
.	.	TRBV9	TRBJ2-3	TGTGCCAGCAGCGCTACTAGCAACTTCGCAGATACGCAGTATTTT	CASSATSNFADTQYF
few	TRBD1	TRBV6-1	TRBJ1-2	TGTGCCAGCAACACCGGGACAGGGGTGTCCGGCTACACCTTC	CASNTGTGVSGYTF